This T cell receptor beta chain derives from a study of cytomegalovirus exposure and HLA in healthy donors. Study outcomes and limitations: Some segments of the V type, notably TRBV6-2 and TRBV6-3, were excluded as indistinguishable.

The ends were cut back, 5 bases at V and 7 bases at J, with 9 bases in the middle. The CDR3 extends over 12 amino acids. Germline CDR1 SGHTA, CDR2 FQGNSA. In the case of this clone: Its target is unknown.

It was with 60 Vbeta and 13 Jbeta primers that the PCR ran. Sequencing was performed with immunoSEQ multiplex PCR; in TCRdb, only in-frame clones are kept and a portion is missing. The sample carries roughly 100,000 clones, roughly four fifths recorded once. Sequencing was carried out using PBMCs. The receptor was derived from a man aged 25 to 40 in good health and CMV-seropositive. The chain links TRBV7-2 to TRBJ2-1; D gene unclear. CDR3 loop: CASSRIGNEQFF. For the CDR3, the DNA is TGTGCCAGCAGCCGGATCGGGAATGAGCAGTTCTTC.